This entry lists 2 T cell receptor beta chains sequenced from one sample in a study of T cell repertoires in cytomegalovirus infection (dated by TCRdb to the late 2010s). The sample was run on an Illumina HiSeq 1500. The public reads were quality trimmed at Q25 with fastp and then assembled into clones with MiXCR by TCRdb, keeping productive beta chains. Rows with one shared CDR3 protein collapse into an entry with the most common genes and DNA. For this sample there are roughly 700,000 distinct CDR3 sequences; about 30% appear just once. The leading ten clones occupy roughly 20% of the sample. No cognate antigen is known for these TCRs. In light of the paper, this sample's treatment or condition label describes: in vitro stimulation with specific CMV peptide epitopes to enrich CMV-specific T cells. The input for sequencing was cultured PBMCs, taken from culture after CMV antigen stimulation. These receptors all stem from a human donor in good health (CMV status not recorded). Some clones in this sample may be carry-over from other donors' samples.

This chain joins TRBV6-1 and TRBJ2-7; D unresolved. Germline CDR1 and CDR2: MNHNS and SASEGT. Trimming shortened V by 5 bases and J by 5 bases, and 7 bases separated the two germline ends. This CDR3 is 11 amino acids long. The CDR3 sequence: CASSIPNEQYF. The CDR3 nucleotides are TGTGCCAGCAGTATCCCGAACGAGCAGTACTTC.

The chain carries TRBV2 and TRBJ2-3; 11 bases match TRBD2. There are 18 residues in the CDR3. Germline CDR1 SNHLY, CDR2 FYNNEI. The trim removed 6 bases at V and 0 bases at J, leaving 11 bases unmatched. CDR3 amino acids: CASSLSGTSGGSTDTQYF. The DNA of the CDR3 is TGTGCCAGCAGCCTGTCCGGGACTAGCGGAGGGAGCACAGATACGCAGTATTTT.